These 19 T cell receptor beta chains share one sample of origin, sequenced in a study of T cell responses to AZD1222 COVID-19 vaccine. Libraries were prepared by immunoSEQ multiplex PCR; TCRdb keeps only in-frame clonotypes and omits some of them. The data hold over 120,000 clones, with roughly 90% observed a single time. Sequencing was performed on peripheral blood, taken on day 0 of AZD1222 vaccination. The source is an adult in good health.

The chain joins TRBV7-2 to TRBJ1-1; 8 bases line up with TRBD1. With 5 bases clipped from V and 0 bases from J, the junction kept 2 bases outside the gene matches. The CDR3 contains 14 residues. The germline V gene has CDR1 SGHTA and CDR2 FQGNSA. The CDR3: CASSPDRVNTEAFF. CDR3 nucleotide sequence: TGTGCCAGCAGCCCGGACAGGGTGAACACTGAAGCTTTCTTT.

CDR3 in amino acids: CASSEALGTGSAYGYTF. DNA for the CDR3: TGCGCCAGCAGTGAGGCGTTAGGGACAGGCTCAGCCTATGGCTACACCTTC. This chain connects TRBV10-2 to TRBJ1-2; 8 positions agree with TRBD1. Germline V CDR1 and CDR2: WSHSY, SAAADI. The CDR3 contains 17 residues. V trimming: 2 bases; J trimming: 4 bases; junction bases outside the gene matches: 12.

In this sample, this clone turned up once. The chain uses TRBV27 and TRBJ2-7, with D uncertain. The V and J ends lost 9 bases and 0 bases respectively, with 12 bases between them. Germline assignment: CDR1 MNHEY and CDR2 SMNVEV (reference sequence). The CDR3 length is 13 residues. The CDR3 region has the DNA TGTGCCAGTAGTACCCTGAGCTCCTACGAGCAGTACTTC. Translating gives CASSTLSSYEQYF.

This chain uses TRBV3-1 (or the pseudogene TRBV3-2) with TRBJ2-2, with 10 bases aligning to TRBD2. Trimming took 0 bases from V and 6 from J; bases not matched to a gene: 7. CDR3 length: 17 residues. CDR1 and CDR2 (germline): LGHDT, YNNKEL (reference sequence). The CDR3 DNA reads TGTGCCAGCAGCCAAGATTGGGGTAGCGGGAGGCCCGGGGAGCTGTTTTTT. Translating gives CASSQDWGSGRPGELFF.

This sequence joins TRBV3-1 (or the pseudogene TRBV3-2) and TRBJ1-2, with a possible D match to TRBD1 (6 bases). The CDR3 length is 14 residues. CDR1 and CDR2 (germline): LGHDT, YNNKEL (reference sequence). Deletions cut 4 bases from V and 4 bases from J, with 13 bases between. CDR3 residues: CASSPSGGGYGYTF. The CDR3 nucleotides are TGTGCCAGCAGCCCGAGCGGGGGCGGCTATGGCTACACCTTC.

This chain connects TRBV5-4 to TRBJ2-3; 8 bases align to TRBD2. CDR3 length: 13 residues. Germline lookup yields CDR1 SGHNT and CDR2 YYREEE (reference sequence). The DNA for the CDR3 is TGTGCTATCAAACCCGGGGGGGCAGATACGCAGTATTTT. It yields the protein CAIKPGGADTQYF.

This clone is judged medium-sized. This sequence joins TRBV7-9 and TRBJ1-1; D is uncertain. The CDR3 has 12 residues. Trimming pared 5 bases from V and 5 bases from J, leaving 9 bases between. Per the germline V gene, CDR1 is SEHNR and CDR2 is FQNEAQ (reference sequence). The CDR3 DNA reads TGTGCCAGCAGCCTCATAGAGACTGAAGCTTTCTTT. Amino acid sequence: CASSLIETEAFF.

The chain joins TRBV15 to TRBJ2-7; TRBD2 is a possible D gene (5 bases). This CDR3 contains 14 residues. V lost 0 bases and J 6 bases, leaving 12 bases between the germline ends. Germline CDR1 reads LNHNV; CDR2 reads YYDKDF (reference sequence). The CDR3, as DNA: TGTGCCACCAGCAGAGAGATACGGGGAAGCGAGCAGTACTTC. It encodes CATSREIRGSEQYF.

The J gene is TRBJ2-7, the V gene TRBV5-6; possibly TRBD2 for D (6 bases). The germline V and J ends were trimmed by 3 bases and 2 bases, with 9 bases remaining between them. CDR1 SGHDT and CDR2 YYEEEE come from the germline V gene. The CDR3 extends over 13 amino acids. The CDR3 coding sequence is TGTGCCAGCAGCTCCGCGGGACCCTACGAGCAGTACTTC. Protein sequence: CASSSAGPYEQYF.

The chain couples TRBV20-1 to TRBJ2-5; D gene unclear. V lost 3 bases to trimming and J lost 1 base, with 12 bases between them. This CDR3 is built from 14 residues. From germline, CDR1 is DFQATT and CDR2 SNEGSKA (reference sequence). The CDR3 DNA reads as TGCAGTGCTAGTCCGGGCAGGAGCCAAGAGACCCAGTACTTC. It codes for CSASPGRSQETQYF.

This sequence joins TRBV3-1 (or the pseudogene TRBV3-2) and TRBJ1-2; TRBD1 matches 8 bases. J lost 5 bases, V lost 0 bases, and 5 bases had no gene match. Germline CDR1 is LGHDT and CDR2 is YNNKEL (reference sequence). This CDR3 is built from 15 residues. The CDR3: CASSQDRGLSYGYTF. CDR3 DNA: TGTGCCAGCAGCCAAGACAGGGGGCTTTCGTATGGCTACACCTTC.

The gene calls are TRBV18 and TRBJ1-1; unclear D gene. This CDR3 comprises 11 residues. Germline V gene sequence: CDR1 KGHSH, CDR2 LQKENI. Trimming took 6 bases from V and 1 from J, leaving 3 bases between them. The chain's CDR3 is CASSSNTEAFF. The CDR3 coding sequence is TGTGCCAGCTCCTCGAACACTGAAGCTTTCTTT.

V and J are TRBV28 and TRBJ2-7; 7 positions match TRBD1. The CDR3 contains 14 residues. Per germline, CDR1 MDHEN and CDR2 SYDVKM. Trimming removed 5 bases from V and 2 bases from J; junction bases left unmatched: 6. The CDR3 DNA is TGTGCCAGCAGTAACCCGGGACAGCCCTACGAGCAGTACTTC. Protein product: CASSNPGQPYEQYF.

Concerning this clone: At one end, the junction sequence differs from germline, possibly due to a read error. The chain uses TRBV7-2 and TRBJ1-3; D is ambiguous. The CDR3 runs to 14 residues. Germline V gives CDR1 SGHTA, CDR2 FQGNSA. The DNA of the CDR3 is TGTGCCAGCAGCTTAGGGGAGCCTGGGAACACCATATATTTT. It yields the protein CASSLGEPGNTIYF.

The chain joins TRBV2 to TRBJ2-7, with D unresolved. V gave up 0 bases and J gave up 0 bases, with 18 bases separating them. This CDR3 has 18 residues. The germline V gene encodes CDR1 SNHLY and CDR2 FYNNEI. This CDR3 is CASSEAISRSVFSYEQYF. For the CDR3, the DNA is TGTGCCAGCAGTGAAGCAATATCTCGCAGCGTCTTCTCCTACGAGCAGTACTTC.

The CDR3 region is CASSQGGSGANVLTF. The CDR3 DNA reads TGCGCCAGCAGCCAAGGGGGCTCTGGGGCCAACGTCCTGACTTTC. The J gene is TRBJ2-6, the V gene TRBV4-3; D gene unclear. Deletions cut 1 base from V and 0 bases from J, with 4 bases between. Germline V CDR1 and CDR2: LGHNA, YSLEER. CDR3 length: 15 residues.

The table lists this clone with a few counts. V is TRBV28 and J is TRBJ1-1, with no clear D. Germline CDR1 is MDHEN and CDR2 is SYDVKM. Trimming took 1 base from V and 6 from J, leaving 3 bases between them. CDR3 size: 11 residues. For the CDR3, the DNA is TGTGCCAGCAGTTTATACGCTGAAGCTTTCTTT. Amino acid sequence: CASSLYAEAFF.

This clone was detected only once. CDR3: CASSTDSAGEQFF. The CDR3 DNA follows: TGTGCCAGTAGTACGGACTCCGCGGGGGAGCAGTTCTTC. The chain links TRBV19 to TRBJ2-1; the D gene is possibly TRBD2 (6 bases). There are 13 residues in the CDR3. Trimming took off 4 bases at V and 10 bases at J, with 14 bases between the two ends. Germline CDR1 is LNHDA and CDR2 is SQIVND (reference sequence).

This clone appeared once. CDR3 sequence reads: CASSKSLRTDTQYF. The CDR3 bases are TGTGCCAGTAGTAAAAGTCTCCGCACAGATACGCAGTATTTT. The chain joins TRBV19 to TRBJ2-3; D is unresolved. The germline V gene encodes CDR1 LNHDA and CDR2 SQIVND (reference sequence). Between the trimmed V and J ends, which lost 4 bases and 1 base, there was a span of 9 bases. CDR3 length: 14 residues.